The subject of this entry is one TCR beta chain. The specificity of this receptor is unknown. Per-nucleotide qualities are absent, and no much larger clonotype sits a single base away. Receptor amplification or capture employed the immunoSEQ multiplex PCR assay. Alongside multiparametric flow cytometry, deep sequencing of rearranged TCR beta loci was used to profile the T cell repertoires. The clones in this table, taken by TCRdb from immuneACCESS, are in-frame only. Not every clone is retained; where verified, under half of the shortfall comes from an unresolved V gene, and the cause of the rest is unknown. In all, the sample holds about 40,000 clones, and approximately 86% of those were seen once. About 9.3% of the sample is held by the ten biggest clonotypes. This entry is derived from a study of lymphopenia after photon versus proton radiotherapy (dated 2019 in TCRdb). The study in broad terms: Photon and proton radiation therapy were compared by the study for their immunological effects in patients with gastrointestinal tumors who developed high-grade lymphopenia. The study was designed to characterize how the impact on the immune system differs between the two radiation modalities. A cohort of under 25 patients with gastrointestinal tumors who received either photon or proton therapy and subsequently developed lymphopenia was included. Study-wide findings and limitations: Across the cohort, an inverse correlation was found between a larger post-nadir drop in TCR diversity and overall survival time among patients who died. During treatment, patients who received photon therapy lost naive T cells and TCR diversity and gained effector/memory populations, whereas patients who received proton therapy remained relatively stable. Once the lymphocyte count had reached its nadir, the repertoires of photon-treated patients showed oligoclonal expansion, particularly of CD8+ Temra cells, and this expansion drove the decline in diversity. The authors looked at the survival association only in patients who died, and they framed better survival with proton therapy as a possibility rather than a demonstrated result.

The receptor comes from a woman in her 70s with pancreatic cancer. Some clones in this sample may be carry-over from other donors' samples. Sample: peripheral blood, taken from a patient treated with proton-based radiotherapy.

Read as DNA, the sequence is TGTGCCAGTAGTATAGGTATACAGGGGGGTACTGAAGCTTTCTTT. Translated, it reads CASSIGIQGGTEAFF. The chain was built from TRBV19 and TRBJ1-1; 8 of the junction bases match TRBD1. Trimming leaves V shorter by 1 base and J shorter by 5 bases, with the junction holding 6 bases beyond the gene matches. The CDR3 holds 15 amino acids from the cysteine to the phenylalanine. The retained sequence is limited to the CDR3, 45 bases, with the frame set at the first base. Sequences LNHDA (CDR1) and SQIVND (CDR2) are obtained from the germline V gene (reference sequence).